The clone carrying this T cell receptor beta chain was counted many times. Its antigen is as yet unknown. The sample originates from a study of molecular identifiers for immune sequencing clone quantification. Study results and limitations: Identical TCR molecules sharing a barcode could underestimate highly expanded clone sizes.

The sorting of naive CD8 T cells used the CD8+CD4-CCR7+CD45RA+ phenotype. Previously described methods and listed TCR primers were used for bulk TCR libraries. Each CDR3 protein is one row after TCRdb ran MiXCR on the PCR reads. The sample includes just under 65,000 distinct CDR3 sequences, under 20% of them seen just once. The germline gives CDR1 SGDLS, CDR2 YYNGEE. Trimming stripped 2 bases from V and 2 bases from J, with 6 bases between. This CDR3 region has 13 residues. The TCR was taken from a human donor in good health. Some libraries in this study had Jurkat cell RNA spiked in. Material for sequencing was naive CD8+ T cells from blood, with Jurkat cell RNA spiked in. Described subset: FACS-sorted CD8+CD4-CCR7+CD45RA+ naive T cells. The chain recombines TRBV9 with TRBJ2-3; no definite D call. CDR3 nucleotides: TGTGCCAGCAGCGTCGGATACACAGATACGCAGTATTTT. This codes for CASSVGYTDTQYF.